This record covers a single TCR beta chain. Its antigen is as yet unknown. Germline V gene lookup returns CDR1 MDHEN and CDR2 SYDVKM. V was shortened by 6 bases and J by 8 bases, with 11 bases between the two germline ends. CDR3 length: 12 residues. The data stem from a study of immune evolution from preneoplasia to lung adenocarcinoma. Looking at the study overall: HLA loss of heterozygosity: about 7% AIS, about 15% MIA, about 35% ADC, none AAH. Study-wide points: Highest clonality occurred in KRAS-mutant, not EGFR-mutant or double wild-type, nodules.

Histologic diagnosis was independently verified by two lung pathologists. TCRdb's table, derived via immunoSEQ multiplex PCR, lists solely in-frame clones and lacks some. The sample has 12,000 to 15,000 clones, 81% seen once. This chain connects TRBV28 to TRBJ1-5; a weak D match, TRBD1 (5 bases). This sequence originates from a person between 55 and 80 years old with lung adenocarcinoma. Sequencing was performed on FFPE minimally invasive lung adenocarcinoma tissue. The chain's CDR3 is CASSDPGKPQHF. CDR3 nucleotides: TGTGCCAGCAGCGACCCAGGGAAGCCCCAGCATTTT.